These T cell receptor beta chains were read from a single sample in a study of cytomegalovirus exposure and HLA in healthy donors. TCRdb keeps only in-frame clones here, not all; method: immunoSEQ multiplex PCR. The table has hundreds of thousands of clones, about 90% seen once; the top ten hold more than 2%. The sample taken for sequencing was PBMCs. All receptors derive from a young woman in good health and CMV-seronegative. Both conserved end residues are part of each CDR3.

V: TRBV7-3; CDR3: CASARSLGEETQYF
V: TRBV2; CDR3: CASKDTESTGELFF
V: TRBV11-2; CDR3: CASSFPGTSYPLEQYF
V: TRBV12-5; CDR3: CASKTAYEQYF
V: TRBV2; CDR3: CATGVRGEFWGYTF
V: TRBV5-6; CDR3: CASSQTYGSLDQYF
V: TRBV27; CDR3: CASSFEGSQPQHF
V: TRBV15; CDR3: CATSRDQLGGRGGYTF
V: TRBV5-1; CDR3: CASSLEPLGQRVNSPLHF
V: TRBV2; CDR3: CASHLGGGLNTEAFF
V: TRBV18; CDR3: CASSPRRGLTSTDTQYF
V: TRBV18; CDR3: CASSPNGQNYGYTF
V: TRBV4-1; CDR3: CASSQDTGASYEQYF
V: TRBV12-5; CDR3: CASGLVRGTGKELVDEQYF
V: TRBV27; CDR3: CASSNGQGDYEQYF
V: TRBV12-5; CDR3: CASGSPSTGGAALAKNIQYF
V: TRBV2; CDR3: CASSRGKGPYEQYF
V: TRBV25-1; CDR3: CASSDTDRYYEQYF